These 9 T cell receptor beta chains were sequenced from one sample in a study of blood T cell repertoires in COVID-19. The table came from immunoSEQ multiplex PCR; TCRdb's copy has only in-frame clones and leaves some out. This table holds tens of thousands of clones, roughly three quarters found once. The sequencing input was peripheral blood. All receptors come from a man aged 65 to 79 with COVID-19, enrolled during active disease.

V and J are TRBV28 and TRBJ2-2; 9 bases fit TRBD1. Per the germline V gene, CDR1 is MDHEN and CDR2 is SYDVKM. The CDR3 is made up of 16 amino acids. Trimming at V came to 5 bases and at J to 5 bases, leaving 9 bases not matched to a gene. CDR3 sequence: CASSQPGQGKTGELFF. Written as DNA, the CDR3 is TGTGCCAGCAGTCAACCGGGACAGGGCAAGACCGGGGAGCTGTTTTTT.

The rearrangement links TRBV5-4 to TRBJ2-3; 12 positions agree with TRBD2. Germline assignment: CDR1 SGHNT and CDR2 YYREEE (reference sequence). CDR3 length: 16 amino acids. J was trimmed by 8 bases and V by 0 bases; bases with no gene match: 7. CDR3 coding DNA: TGTGCCAGCAGCTTGGCGTCTAGCGGGAGGGCGGGTACGCAGTATTTT. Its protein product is CASSLASSGRAGTQYF.

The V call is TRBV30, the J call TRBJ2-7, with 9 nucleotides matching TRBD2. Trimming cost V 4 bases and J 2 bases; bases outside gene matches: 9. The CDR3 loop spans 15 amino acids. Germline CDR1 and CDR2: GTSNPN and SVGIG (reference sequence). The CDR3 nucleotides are TGTGCCTGGAAGCGAGAGACTAGCGGAGCCTACGAGCAGTACTTC. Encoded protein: CAWKRETSGAYEQYF.

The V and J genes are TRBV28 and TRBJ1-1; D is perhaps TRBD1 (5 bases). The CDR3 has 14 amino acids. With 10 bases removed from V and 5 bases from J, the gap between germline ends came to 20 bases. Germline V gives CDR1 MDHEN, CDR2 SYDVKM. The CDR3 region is CATLRSGGWTEAFF. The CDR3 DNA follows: TGTGCCACCCTGAGGTCCGGGGGTTGGACTGAAGCTTTCTTT.

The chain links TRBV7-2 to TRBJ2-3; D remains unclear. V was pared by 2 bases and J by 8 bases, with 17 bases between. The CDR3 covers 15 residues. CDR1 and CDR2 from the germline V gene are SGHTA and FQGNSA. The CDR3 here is CASSLTVPVRGTQYF. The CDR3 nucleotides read TGTGCCAGCAGCTTAACGGTCCCCGTCCGCGGTACGCAGTATTTT.

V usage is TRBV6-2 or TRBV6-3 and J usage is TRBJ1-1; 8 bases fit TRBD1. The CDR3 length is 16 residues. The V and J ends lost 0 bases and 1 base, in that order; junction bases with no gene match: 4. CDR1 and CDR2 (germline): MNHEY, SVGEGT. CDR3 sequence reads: CASSYSMGTGNTEAFF. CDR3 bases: TGTGCCAGCAGTTACTCGATGGGGACAGGGAACACTGAAGCTTTCTTT.

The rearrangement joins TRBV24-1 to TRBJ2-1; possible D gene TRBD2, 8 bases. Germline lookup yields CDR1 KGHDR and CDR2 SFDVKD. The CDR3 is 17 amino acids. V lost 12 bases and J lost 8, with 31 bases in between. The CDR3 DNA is TGTGCCTCTCAGGGACAGTTAGGACTAGCCGGGGGTGATGAGCAGTTCTTC. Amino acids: CASQGQLGLAGGDEQFF.

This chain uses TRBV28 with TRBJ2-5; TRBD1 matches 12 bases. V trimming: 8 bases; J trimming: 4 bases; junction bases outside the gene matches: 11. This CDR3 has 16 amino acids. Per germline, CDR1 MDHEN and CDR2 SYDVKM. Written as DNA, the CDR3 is TGTGCCAGCCATACTATGGGACAGGGGGCCCGAGAGACCCAGTACTTC. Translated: CASHTMGQGARETQYF.

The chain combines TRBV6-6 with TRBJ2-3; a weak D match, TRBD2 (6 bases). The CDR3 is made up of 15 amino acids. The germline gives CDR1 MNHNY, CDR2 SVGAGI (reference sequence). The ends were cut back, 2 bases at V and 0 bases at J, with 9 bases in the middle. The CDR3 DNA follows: TGTGCCAGCAGTTACGTAGCGGCTAGCACAGATACGCAGTATTTT. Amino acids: CASSYVAASTDTQYF.